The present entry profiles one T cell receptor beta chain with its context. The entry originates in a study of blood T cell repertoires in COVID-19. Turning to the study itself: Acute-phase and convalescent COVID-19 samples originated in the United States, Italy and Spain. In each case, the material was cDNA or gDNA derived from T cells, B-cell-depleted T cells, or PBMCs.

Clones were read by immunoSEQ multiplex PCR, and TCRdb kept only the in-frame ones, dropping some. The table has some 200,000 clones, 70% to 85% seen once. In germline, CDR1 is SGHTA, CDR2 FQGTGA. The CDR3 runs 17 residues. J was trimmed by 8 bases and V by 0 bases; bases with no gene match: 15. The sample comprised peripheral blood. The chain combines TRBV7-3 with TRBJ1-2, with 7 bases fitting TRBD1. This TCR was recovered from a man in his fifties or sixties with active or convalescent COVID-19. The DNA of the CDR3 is TGTGCCAGCAGCTTAACCGCCACAGGGGTGGTTCTGAGGGGCTACACCTTC. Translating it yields CASSLTATGVVLRGYTF.